What follows are 6 T cell receptor beta chains derived from one specimen sequenced in a study of blood T cells in healthy people across ages. The use of a sample-barcoded 5' primer and a J-beta primer mix characterized a second PCR of about 6 to 12 cycles. TCRdb called the 5' RACE reads again in MiXCR, with one record for every CDR3 protein. Here the sample spans hundreds of thousands of distinct CDR3 sequences, about 30% being singletons. Sequenced: blood. These receptors all come from an elderly woman in good health.

This clonotype was found many times. The CDR3 region has the DNA TGTGCCAGCCGGGACAGCGCCTACAATGAGCAGTTCTTC. Amino acid sequence: CASRDSAYNEQFF. The chain combines TRBV6-6 with TRBJ2-1, with 7 nucleotides matching TRBD1. Looked up from germline, CDR1 is MNHNY and CDR2 is SVGAGI (reference sequence). The CDR3 runs 13 residues. V trimming: 8 bases; J trimming: 2 bases; junction bases outside the gene matches: 3.

The chain employs TRBV3-1 and TRBJ2-7; the D gene is possibly TRBD2 (6 bases). V was shortened by 6 bases and J by 6 bases, with 24 bases between the two germline ends. The CDR3 is 16 residues long. Germline V lookup: CDR1 LGHDT, CDR2 YNNKEL (reference sequence). The CDR3 region has the DNA TGTGCCAGCAGAGTAAGGACGCCGGGGGATGCATCCGAGCAGTACTTC. Protein: CASRVRTPGDASEQYF.

In regard to this clonotype: A junction boundary mismatches the germline segment, possibly from a read error. The CDR3 DNA reads TGTACCAGCAGCCAGGCCGCCGGGGATTCACCCCTCCACTTT. Protein sequence: CTSSQAAGDSPLHF. This rearrangement joins TRBV3-1 to TRBJ1-6; no reliable D call. This CDR3 spans 14 amino acids. Germline V gives CDR1 LGHDT, CDR2 YNNKEL (reference sequence). Variable domain in full (rest from reference TRBV3-1 and TRBJ1-6): DTAVSQTPKYLVTQMGNDKSIKCEQNLGHDTMYWYKQDSKKFLKIMFSYNNKELIINETVPNRFSPKSPDKAHLNLHINSLELGDSAVYFCTSSQAAGDSPLHFGNGTRLTVT.

The V call is TRBV2, the J call TRBJ1-6; 7 nucleotides agree with TRBD1. V was clipped by 6 bases and J by 7 bases; unmatched bases: 9. Germline CDR1 reads SNHLY; CDR2 reads FYNNEI. This CDR3 contains 15 residues. Here the CDR3 DNA reads TGTGCCAGCAGGCGAGGGGGCAGGGAAAATTCACCCCTCCACTTT. It yields the protein CASRRGGRENSPLHF.

Points on this clonotype: A much larger clone lies a single base off, so this may be a read error. The V and J genes are TRBV29-1 and TRBJ2-5, with 11 bases lining up with TRBD1. With the DNA end fitting TRBJ2-7 better, the J assignment may be wrong. This CDR3 has 14 amino acids. CDR1 is SQVTM and CDR2 is ANQGSEA in the germline V gene. The CDR3 DNA reads TGCAGCGTAGGACAGGGGGCAGGGTGGTCCGAGCAGTACTTC. It translates to CSVGQGAGWSEQYF.

V is TRBV7-2 and J is TRBJ1-2; 9 bases are shared with TRBD1. The CDR3 is made up of 15 amino acids. V shed 1 base and J 4 bases; nucleotides not matched to a gene: 4. CDR1 is SGHTA and CDR2 is FQGNSA in the germline V gene. The chain's CDR3 is CASSLVMDRGYGYTF. CDR3 nucleotides: TGTGCCAGCAGCTTAGTCATGGACAGGGGCTATGGCTACACCTTC.